This is a list of T cell receptor beta chains from one sample in a study of blood T cell repertoires in COVID-19. The repertoire was sequenced with immunoSEQ multiplex PCR; TCRdb's copy has only in-frame clones and lacks some. The sample gives hundreds of thousands of clones, roughly nine tenths of which show up once; 2% to 2.5% is in the top ten. The sequenced material came from peripheral blood. Receptors were obtained from a woman in her 50s with acute or convalescent COVID-19. CDR3s include the opening cysteine and the closing phenylalanine or tryptophan. The order of the fields is D gene, V gene, J gene, CDR3 protein, CDR3 DNA. D genes are given only for firm matches.

d_gene: TRBD1
v_gene: TRBV6-6
j_gene: TRBJ1-1
CDR3aa: CASSGPTGVNTEAFF
CDR3nt: TGTGCCAGCAGTGGGCCCACAGGGGTGAACACTGAAGCTTTCTTT

d_gene: NA
v_gene: TRBV11-3
j_gene: TRBJ2-3
CDR3aa: CASSPSGGFLTDTQYF
CDR3nt: TGTGCCAGCAGCCCGTCTGGGGGGTTCCTCACAGATACGCAGTATTTT

d_gene: NA
v_gene: TRBV19
j_gene: TRBJ1-5
CDR3aa: CASSIETPDQPQHF
CDR3nt: TGTGCCAGTAGTATAGAGACACCCGATCAGCCCCAGCATTTT

d_gene: TRBD2
v_gene: TRBV6-2/TRBV6-3
j_gene: TRBJ2-2
CDR3aa: CASSFQAGDYTGELFF
CDR3nt: TGTGCCAGCAGTTTTCAGGCGGGAGATTATACCGGGGAGCTGTTTTTT

d_gene: NA
v_gene: TRBV5-1
j_gene: TRBJ2-7
CDR3aa: CASSAGPYGGKYEQYF
CDR3nt: TGCGCCAGCAGCGCCGGACCGTACGGGGGAAAATACGAGCAGTACTTC

d_gene: NA
v_gene: TRBV11-2
j_gene: TRBJ1-1
CDR3aa: CASSSTNGGAEAFF
CDR3nt: TGTGCCAGCAGCTCAACGAACGGCGGCGCTGAAGCTTTCTTT

d_gene: TRBD1
v_gene: TRBV18
j_gene: TRBJ2-7
CDR3aa: CASSRQGHYEQYF
CDR3nt: TGTGCCAGTTCCAGACAGGGCCACTACGAGCAGTACTTC

d_gene: NA
v_gene: TRBV6-5
j_gene: TRBJ1-1
CDR3aa: CASSPFMNTEAFF
CDR3nt: TGTGCCAGCAGTCCGTTTATGAACACTGAAGCTTTCTTT

d_gene: TRBD2
v_gene: TRBV9
j_gene: TRBJ2-3
CDR3aa: CASSSPGTRTDTQYF
CDR3nt: TGTGCCAGCAGCTCACCCGGGACTAGAACAGATACGCAGTATTTT

d_gene: NA
v_gene: TRBV19
j_gene: TRBJ2-6
CDR3aa: CAIAPGAGANVLTF
CDR3nt: TGTGCCATCGCGCCAGGCGCTGGGGCCAACGTCCTGACTTTC

d_gene: TRBD1
v_gene: TRBV7-8
j_gene: TRBJ1-2
CDR3aa: CASSSPYRDRRYGYTF
CDR3nt: TGTGCCAGCAGCTCGCCCTACCGGGACAGGCGTTATGGCTACACCTTC

d_gene: TRBD1
v_gene: TRBV4-3
j_gene: TRBJ2-7
CDR3aa: CASSQGQGSYEQYF
CDR3nt: TGCGCCAGCAGCCAAGGACAGGGGTCCTACGAGCAGTACTTC

d_gene: NA
v_gene: TRBV5-6
j_gene: TRBJ2-2
CDR3aa: CASSSLTGPANTGELFF
CDR3nt: TGTGCCAGCAGCTCCTTGACAGGCCCCGCGAACACCGGGGAGCTGTTTTTT

d_gene: TRBD1
v_gene: TRBV6-1
j_gene: TRBJ2-5
CDR3aa: CASSERERGLEETQYF
CDR3nt: TGTGCCAGCAGTGAAAGGGAAAGGGGGCTAGAAGAGACCCAGTACTTC

d_gene: NA
v_gene: TRBV7-3
j_gene: TRBJ2-1
CDR3aa: CASSSLGSTQFF
CDR3nt: TGTGCCAGCAGCTCTCTGGGCTCAACCCAGTTCTTC

d_gene: TRBD2
v_gene: TRBV10-3
j_gene: TRBJ2-7
CDR3aa: CATGGLAGVYEQYF
CDR3nt: TGTGCCACAGGGGGACTAGCGGGAGTCTACGAGCAGTACTTC

d_gene: NA
v_gene: TRBV5-4
j_gene: TRBJ1-1
CDR3aa: CASSYEMAEAFF
CDR3nt: TGTGCCAGCAGCTATGAGATGGCTGAAGCTTTCTTT